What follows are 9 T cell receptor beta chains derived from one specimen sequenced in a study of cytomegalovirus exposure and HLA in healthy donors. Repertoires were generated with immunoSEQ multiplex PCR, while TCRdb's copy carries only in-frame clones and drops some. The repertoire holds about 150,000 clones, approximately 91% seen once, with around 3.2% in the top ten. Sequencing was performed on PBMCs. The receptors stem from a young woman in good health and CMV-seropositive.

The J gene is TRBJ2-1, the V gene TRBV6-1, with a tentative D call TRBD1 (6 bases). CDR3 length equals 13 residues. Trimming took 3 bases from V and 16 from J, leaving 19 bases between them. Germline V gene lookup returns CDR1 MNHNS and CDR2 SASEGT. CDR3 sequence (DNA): TGTGCCAGCAGTGAGCACCGGGACACGGGCGGTTTCTTC. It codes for CASSEHRDTGGFF.

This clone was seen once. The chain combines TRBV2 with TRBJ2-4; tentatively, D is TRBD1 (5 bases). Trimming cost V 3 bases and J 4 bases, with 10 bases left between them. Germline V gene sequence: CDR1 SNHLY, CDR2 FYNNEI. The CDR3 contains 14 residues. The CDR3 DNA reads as TGTGCCAGCAGTGATTGGCAGGGAAAAAACATTCAGTACTTC. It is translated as CASSDWQGKNIQYF.

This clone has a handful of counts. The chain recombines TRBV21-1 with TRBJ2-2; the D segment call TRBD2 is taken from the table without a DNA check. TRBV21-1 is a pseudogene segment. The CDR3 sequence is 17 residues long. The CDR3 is CASSKQGTSGNTGELFF. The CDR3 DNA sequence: TGTGCCAGCAGCAAACAGGGGACTAGCGGGAACACCGGGGAGCTGTTTTTT.

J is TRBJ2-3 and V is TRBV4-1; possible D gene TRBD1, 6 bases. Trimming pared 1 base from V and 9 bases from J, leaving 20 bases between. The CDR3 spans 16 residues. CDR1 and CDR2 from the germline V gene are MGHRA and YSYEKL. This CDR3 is CASSQAKTGGQSTQYF. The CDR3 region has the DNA TGCGCCAGCAGCCAAGCAAAGACAGGCGGCCAGAGCACGCAGTATTTT.

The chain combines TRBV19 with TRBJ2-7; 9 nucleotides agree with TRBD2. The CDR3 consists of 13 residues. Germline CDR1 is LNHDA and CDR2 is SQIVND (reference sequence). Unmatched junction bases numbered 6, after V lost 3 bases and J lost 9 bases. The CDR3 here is CASSMREGTGQYF. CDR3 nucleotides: TGTGCCAGTAGTATGCGGGAGGGTACTGGGCAGTACTTC.

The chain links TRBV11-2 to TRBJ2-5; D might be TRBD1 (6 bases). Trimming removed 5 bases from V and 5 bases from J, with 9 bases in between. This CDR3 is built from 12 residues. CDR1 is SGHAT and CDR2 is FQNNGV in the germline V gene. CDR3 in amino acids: CASSGTWETQYF. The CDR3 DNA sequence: TGTGCCAGCAGCGGGACATGGGAGACCCAGTACTTC.

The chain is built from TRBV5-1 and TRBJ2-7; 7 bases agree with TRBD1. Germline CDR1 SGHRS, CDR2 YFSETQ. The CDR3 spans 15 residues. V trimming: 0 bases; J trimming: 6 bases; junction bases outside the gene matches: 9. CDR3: CASSLATGQAREQYF. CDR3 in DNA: TGCGCCAGCAGCTTGGCCACAGGACAGGCCCGCGAGCAGTACTTC.

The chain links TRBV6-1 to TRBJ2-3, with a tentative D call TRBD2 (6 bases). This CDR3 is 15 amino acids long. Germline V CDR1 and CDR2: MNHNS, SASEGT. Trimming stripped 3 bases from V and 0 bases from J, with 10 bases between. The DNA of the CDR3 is TGTGCCAGCAGTGATTTAGCGGTTAGCACAGATACGCAGTATTTT. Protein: CASSDLAVSTDTQYF.

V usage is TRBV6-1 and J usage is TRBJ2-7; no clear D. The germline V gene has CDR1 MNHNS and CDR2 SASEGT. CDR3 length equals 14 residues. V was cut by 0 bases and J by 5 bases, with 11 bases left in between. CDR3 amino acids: CASSEAWQVDEQYF. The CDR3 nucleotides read TGTGCCAGCAGTGAAGCTTGGCAAGTCGACGAGCAGTACTTC.